This entry concerns a single T cell receptor beta chain. The antigen remains undetermined. Following extraction, RNA underwent reverse transcription to cDNA, which served as the sequencing template. The assay was immunoSEQ multiplex PCR, and TCRdb's table has in-frame clones only and misses some. The profile shows approximately 140,000 clones, about 89% of them singletons. Unmatched junction bases numbered 3, after V lost 1 base and J lost 1 base. The CDR3 loop spans 16 amino acids. Per the germline V gene, CDR1 is PRHDT and CDR2 is FYEKMQ (reference sequence). Peripheral blood and lesional scalp punch biopsies were taken from alopecia areata patients. This specimen comes from a study of CD8+ T cells in alopecia areata. Study-wide results and caveats: Clonality in lesional scalp, especially alopecia totalis/universalis, exceeded that of normal scalp.

Material: CD8+ T cells sorted from blood, obtained at week 0. This sequence was found in a human donor with alopecia areata. The chain is built from TRBV13 and TRBJ2-2; 7 bases are shared with TRBD1. CDR3 coding DNA: TGTGCCAGCAGCTTAGTTGGGACAGTGAACACCGGGGAGCTGTTTTTT. Translated, it gives CASSLVGTVNTGELFF.